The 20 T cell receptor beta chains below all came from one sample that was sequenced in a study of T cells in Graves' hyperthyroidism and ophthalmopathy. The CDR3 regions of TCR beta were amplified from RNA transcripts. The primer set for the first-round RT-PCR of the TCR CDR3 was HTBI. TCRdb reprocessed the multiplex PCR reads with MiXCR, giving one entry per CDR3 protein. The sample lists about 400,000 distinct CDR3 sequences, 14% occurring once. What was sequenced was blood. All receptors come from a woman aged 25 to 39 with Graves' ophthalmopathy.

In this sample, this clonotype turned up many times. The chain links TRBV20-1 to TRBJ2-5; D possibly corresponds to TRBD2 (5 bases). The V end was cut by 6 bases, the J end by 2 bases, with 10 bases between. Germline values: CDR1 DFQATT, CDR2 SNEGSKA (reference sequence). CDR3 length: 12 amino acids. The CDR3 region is CSAKLGQETQYF. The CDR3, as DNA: TGCAGTGCAAAACTAGGGCAAGAGACCCAGTACTTC.

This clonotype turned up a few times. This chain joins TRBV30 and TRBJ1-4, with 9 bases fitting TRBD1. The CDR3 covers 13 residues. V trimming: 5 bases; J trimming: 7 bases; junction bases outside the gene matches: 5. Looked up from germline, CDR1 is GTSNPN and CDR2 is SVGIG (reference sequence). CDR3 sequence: CAWRQGGAEKLFF. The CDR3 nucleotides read TGTGCCTGGCGACAGGGGGGAGCTGAAAAACTGTTTTTT.

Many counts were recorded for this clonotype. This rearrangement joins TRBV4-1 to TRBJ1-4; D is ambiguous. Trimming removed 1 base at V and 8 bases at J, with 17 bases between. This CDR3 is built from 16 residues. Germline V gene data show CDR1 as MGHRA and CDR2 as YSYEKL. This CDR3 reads CASSQVLPGPAEKLFF. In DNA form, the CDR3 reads TGCGCCAGCAGCCAAGTCCTACCAGGTCCGGCGGAAAAACTGTTTTTT.

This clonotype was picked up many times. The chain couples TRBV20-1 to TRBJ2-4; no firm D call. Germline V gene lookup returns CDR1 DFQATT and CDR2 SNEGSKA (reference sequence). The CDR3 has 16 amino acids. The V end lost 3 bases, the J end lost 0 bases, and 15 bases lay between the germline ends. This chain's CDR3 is CSASWTDLIAKNIQYF. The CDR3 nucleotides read TGCAGTGCTAGTTGGACGGACCTCATAGCCAAAAACATTCAGTACTTC.

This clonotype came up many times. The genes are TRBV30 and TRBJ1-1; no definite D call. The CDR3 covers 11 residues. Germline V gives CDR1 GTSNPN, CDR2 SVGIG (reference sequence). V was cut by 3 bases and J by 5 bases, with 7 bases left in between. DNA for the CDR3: TGTGCCTGGAGGATTCGGACTGAAGCTTTCTTT. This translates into CAWRIRTEAFF.

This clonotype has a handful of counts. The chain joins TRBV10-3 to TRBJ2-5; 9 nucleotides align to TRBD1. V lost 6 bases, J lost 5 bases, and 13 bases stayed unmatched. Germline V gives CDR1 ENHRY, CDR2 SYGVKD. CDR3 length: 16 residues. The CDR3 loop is CAISAEWGQGDETQYF. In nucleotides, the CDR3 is TGTGCCATCAGCGCTGAATGGGGACAGGGTGACGAGACCCAGTACTTC.

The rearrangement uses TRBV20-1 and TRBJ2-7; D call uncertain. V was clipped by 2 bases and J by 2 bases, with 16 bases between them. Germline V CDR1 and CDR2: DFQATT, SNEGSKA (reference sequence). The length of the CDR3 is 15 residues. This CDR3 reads CSARSGPLTTYEQYF. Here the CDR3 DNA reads TGCAGTGCTAGATCAGGTCCTCTCACCACCTACGAGCAGTACTTC.

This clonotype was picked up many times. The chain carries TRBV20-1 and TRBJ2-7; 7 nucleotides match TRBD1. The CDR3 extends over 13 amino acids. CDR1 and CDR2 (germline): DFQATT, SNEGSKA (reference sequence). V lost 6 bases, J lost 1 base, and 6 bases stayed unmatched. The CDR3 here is CSATDRRSYEQYF. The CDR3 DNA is TGCAGTGCCACGGACAGGCGATCCTACGAGCAGTACTTC.

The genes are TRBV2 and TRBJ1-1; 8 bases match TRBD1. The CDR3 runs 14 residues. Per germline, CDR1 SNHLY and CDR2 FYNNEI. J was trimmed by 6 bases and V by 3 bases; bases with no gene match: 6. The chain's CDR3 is CASSEQQGVSEAFF. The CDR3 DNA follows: TGTGCCAGCAGTGAGCAACAGGGGGTATCTGAAGCTTTCTTT.

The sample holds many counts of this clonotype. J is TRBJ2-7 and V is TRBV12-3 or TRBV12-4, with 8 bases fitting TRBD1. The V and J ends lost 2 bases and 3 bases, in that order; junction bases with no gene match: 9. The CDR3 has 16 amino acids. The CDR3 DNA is TGTGCCAGCAGTTTATGGACAGGGCCGAACCTCTACGAGCAGTACTTC. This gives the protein CASSLWTGPNLYEQYF.

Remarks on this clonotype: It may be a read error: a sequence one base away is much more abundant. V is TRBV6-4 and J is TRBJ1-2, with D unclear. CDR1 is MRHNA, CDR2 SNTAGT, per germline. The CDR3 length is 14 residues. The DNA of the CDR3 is TGTGCCACACACGGAGCTCCGGCTAACTGTGGCTACACCTTC. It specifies CATHGAPANCGYTF.

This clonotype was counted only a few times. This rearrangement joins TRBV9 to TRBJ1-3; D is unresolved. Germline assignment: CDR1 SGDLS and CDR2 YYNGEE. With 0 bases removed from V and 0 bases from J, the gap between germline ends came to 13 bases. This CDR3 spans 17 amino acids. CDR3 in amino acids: CASSVAWGDSSGNTIYF. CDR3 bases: TGTGCCAGCAGCGTAGCTTGGGGTGATAGCTCTGGAAACACCATATATTTT.

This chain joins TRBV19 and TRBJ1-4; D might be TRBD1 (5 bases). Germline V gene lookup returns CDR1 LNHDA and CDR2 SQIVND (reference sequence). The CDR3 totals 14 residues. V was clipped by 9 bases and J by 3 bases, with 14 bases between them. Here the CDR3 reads CASAPGVANEKLFF. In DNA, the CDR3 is TGTGCCAGCGCTCCGGGGGTAGCTAATGAAAAACTGTTTTTT.

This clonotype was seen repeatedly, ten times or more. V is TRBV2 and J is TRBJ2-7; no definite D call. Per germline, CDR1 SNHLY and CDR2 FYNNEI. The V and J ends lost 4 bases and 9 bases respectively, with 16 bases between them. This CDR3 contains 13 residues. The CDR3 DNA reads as TGTGCCAGCAGTGTTCGACCACAGCCTGGGCAGTACTTC. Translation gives CASSVRPQPGQYF.

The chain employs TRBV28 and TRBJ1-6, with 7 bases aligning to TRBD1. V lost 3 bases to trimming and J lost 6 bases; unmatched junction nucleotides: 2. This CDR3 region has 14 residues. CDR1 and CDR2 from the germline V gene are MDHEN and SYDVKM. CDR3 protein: CASSFQGGNSPLHF. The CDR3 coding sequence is TGTGCCAGCAGTTTTCAGGGGGGTAATTCACCCCTCCACTTT.

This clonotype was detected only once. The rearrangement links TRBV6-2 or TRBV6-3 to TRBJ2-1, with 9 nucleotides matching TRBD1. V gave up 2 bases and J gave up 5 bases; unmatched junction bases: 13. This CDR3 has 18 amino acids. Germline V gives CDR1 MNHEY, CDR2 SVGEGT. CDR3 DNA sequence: TGTGCCAGCAGTTACCGACAGGGACAGGGTGAAAGGGACAATGAGCAGTTCTTC. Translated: CASSYRQGQGERDNEQFF.

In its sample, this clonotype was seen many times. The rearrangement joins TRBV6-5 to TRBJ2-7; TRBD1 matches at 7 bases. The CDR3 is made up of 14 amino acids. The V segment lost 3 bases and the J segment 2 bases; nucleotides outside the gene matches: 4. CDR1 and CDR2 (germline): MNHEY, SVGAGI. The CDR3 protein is CASSYLQGAYEQYF. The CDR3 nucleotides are TGTGCCAGCAGTTATCTCCAGGGGGCCTACGAGCAGTACTTC.

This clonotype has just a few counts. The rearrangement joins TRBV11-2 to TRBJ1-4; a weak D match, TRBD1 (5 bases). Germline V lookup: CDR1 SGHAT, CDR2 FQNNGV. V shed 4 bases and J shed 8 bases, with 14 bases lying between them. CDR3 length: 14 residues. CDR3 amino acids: CASSWVQGGEKLFF. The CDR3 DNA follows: TGTGCCAGCAGCTGGGTTCAGGGTGGCGAAAAACTGTTTTTT.

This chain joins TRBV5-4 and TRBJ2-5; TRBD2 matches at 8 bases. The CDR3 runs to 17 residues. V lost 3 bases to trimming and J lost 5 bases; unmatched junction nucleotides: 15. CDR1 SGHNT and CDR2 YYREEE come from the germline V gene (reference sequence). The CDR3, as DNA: TGTGCCAGCAGCTGGGAACCGGGACTAGGGAAGGGGGAGACCCAGTACTTC. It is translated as CASSWEPGLGKGETQYF.

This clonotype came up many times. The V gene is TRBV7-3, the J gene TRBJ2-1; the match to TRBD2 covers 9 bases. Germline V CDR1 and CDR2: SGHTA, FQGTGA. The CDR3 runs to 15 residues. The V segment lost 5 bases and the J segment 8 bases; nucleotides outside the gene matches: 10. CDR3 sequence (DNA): TGTGCCAGCAGCGCCCGGCAGCGGGGGGAGGATGAGCAGTTCTTC. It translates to CASSARQRGEDEQFF.